This T cell receptor (beta chain) was profiled in a study of diagnostic markers for celiac disease (dated by TCRdb to the early 2020s). On this clonotype itself: Its recognized antigen is unknown.

The data were produced on an Illumina MiSeq. Reprocessed by TCRdb, the reads give a single entry per CDR3 protein sequence, without DNA. This sample's table has entries for 1,000 or so distinct CDR3 sequences. The top ten clonotypes cover roughly 29% of the sample. Looking up the germline V gene yields CDR1 SGHTA and CDR2 FQGNSA. The CDR3 measures 12 amino acids from cysteine to phenylalanine. The entry carries no DNA sequence. This clonotype was obtained from a human donor. This table probably holds off-target reads from a library built for another chain. Specimen: either unsorted cells or a sorted T cell fraction (not recorded which). The rearranged chain carries TRBV7-2 and TRBJ2-3. CDR3 protein: CASSFTGDTQYF.